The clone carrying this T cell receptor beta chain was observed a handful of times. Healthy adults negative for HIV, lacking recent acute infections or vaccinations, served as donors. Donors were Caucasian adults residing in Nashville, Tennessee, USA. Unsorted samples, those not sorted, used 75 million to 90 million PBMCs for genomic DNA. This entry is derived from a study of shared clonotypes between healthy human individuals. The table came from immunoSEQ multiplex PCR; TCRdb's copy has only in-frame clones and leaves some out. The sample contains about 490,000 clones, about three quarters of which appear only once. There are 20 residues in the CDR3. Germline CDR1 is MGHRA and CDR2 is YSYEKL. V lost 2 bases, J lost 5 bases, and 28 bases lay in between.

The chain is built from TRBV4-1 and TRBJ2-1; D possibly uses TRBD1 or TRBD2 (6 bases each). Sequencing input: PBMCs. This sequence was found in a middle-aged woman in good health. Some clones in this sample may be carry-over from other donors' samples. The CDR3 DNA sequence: TGCGCCAGCAGCCAAAGTGGGCCAGGGGTATTGCGGGACGGTCACAATGAGCAGTTCTTC. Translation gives CASSQSGPGVLRDGHNEQFF.